One and the same sample provided the 10 T cell receptor beta chains below, sequenced in a study of Tregs in tolerant kidney transplant recipients. Related graft donors supplied nonmyeloablative bone marrow transplants, and mixed chimerism was transient. Libraries were prepared by immunoSEQ multiplex PCR; TCRdb keeps only in-frame clonotypes and omits some of them. Recorded for this sample: about 6,000 clones. Specimen: CD8+ T cells from blood (PBMCs), collected 12 months after the transplant. The receptors stem from a human patient who received a combined kidney and bone marrow transplant. Some T cells may be the graft donor's.

Of note for this clone: The read comes to an end 3 residues before the CDR3 does, leaving the germline J gene to fill in the end. The V and J genes are TRBV12-5 and TRBJ2-1, with D perhaps matching TRBD2 (5 bases). Deletions cut 8 bases from V and 0 bases from J, with 11 bases between. The CDR3 has 14 residues. In germline, CDR1 is LGHNT, CDR2 FRNRAP. CDR3 amino acids: CASTQAGSYNEQFF. CDR3 DNA (partial): TGTGCTAGTACTCAGGCGGGCTCCTACAATGAG.

A word on this clone: The missing CDR3 end, 3 residues past where the read stops, is filled in from the germline J gene. This chain uses TRBV20-1 with TRBJ2-5; maybe TRBD1 (5 bases). In germline, CDR1 is DFQATT, CDR2 SNEGSKA (reference sequence). V was pared by 1 base and J by 0 bases, with 9 bases between. The CDR3 totals 14 residues. This CDR3 is CSARGGQYQETQYF. CDR3 DNA (partial): TGCAGTGCTAGAGGGGGCCAGTACCAAGAGACC.

This chain's CDR3 is CASSLGPGELFF. CDR3 DNA (partial): TGTGCCAGCAGCTTAGGCCCCGGGGAG. The V call is TRBV7-3, the J call TRBJ2-2, with D unclear. Read data end 3 residues before the CDR3 end; the end is taken from the germline J gene. The CDR3 totals 12 residues. Trimming shortened V by 2 bases and J by 6 bases, and 4 bases separated the two germline ends. Per the germline V gene, CDR1 is SGHTA and CDR2 is FQGTGA.

About this clone itself: The read comes to an end 3 residues before the CDR3 does, leaving the germline J gene to fill in the end. The chain combines TRBV7-9 with TRBJ2-7; the D gene is possibly TRBD1 (6 bases). V was clipped by 5 bases and J by 5 bases, with 13 bases between them. Per germline, CDR1 SEHNR and CDR2 FQNEAQ (reference sequence). There are 13 residues in the CDR3. The part of the CDR3 DNA that was read is TGTGCCAGCAGCAGCCTCAGGGGCCACGAG. Its translation is CASSSLRGHE. The whole CDR3 is CASSSLRGHEQYF.

As to this clone: With the read ending 3 residues before the CDR3 end, the germline J gene is used to fill in that end. The chain uses TRBV7-7 and TRBJ1-3; D is perhaps TRBD1 (5 bases). V lost 3 bases to trimming and J lost 3 bases, with 9 bases between them. The CDR3 loop spans 14 amino acids. Germline CDR1 and CDR2: SSHAT and FNYEAQ (reference sequence). The sequenced CDR3 bases are TGTGCCAGCAGCTTGGGGCCATTTGGAAACACC. Protein sequence: CASSLGPFGNT. The entire CDR3 is CASSLGPFGNTIYF. The complete variable domain, with remaining parts taken from reference TRBV7-7 and TRBJ1-3, reads GAGVSQSPRYKVTKRGQDVTLRCDPISSHATLYWYQQALGQGPEFLTYFNYEAQPDKSGLPSDRFSAERPEGSISTLTIQRTEQRDSAMYRCASSLGPFGNTIYFGEGSWLTVV.

Concerning this clone itself: The DNA ends 3 residues before the CDR3 does, and the rest of the CDR3 is filled in from the germline J gene. This chain uses TRBV20-1 with TRBJ2-1; D unresolved. Germline CDR1 and CDR2: DFQATT and SNEGSKA (reference sequence). Trimming shortened V by 1 base and J by 0 bases, and 7 bases separated the two germline ends. The CDR3 totals 14 residues. The CDR3 bases that were read are TGCAGTGCTAGAGCGCTAGACTCCTACAATGAG. The encoded protein is CSARALDSYNE. The entire CDR3 is CSARALDSYNEQFF.

In terms of frequency, this clone is large. The CDR3 end falls 3 residues outside the read, so it is completed with the germline J gene. The chain recombines TRBV5-1 with TRBJ1-1; D is undetermined. Germline V CDR1 and CDR2: SGHRS, YFSETQ. The CDR3 spans 13 residues. Trimming left V 0 bases short and J 4 bases short, with 7 bases between. CDR3 protein: CASSLEIATEAFF. The covered CDR3 bases are TGCGCCAGCAGCTTGGAAATAGCCACTGAA.

Comment on this clone: The read halts 3 residues ahead of the CDR3 end, with the missing end drawn from the germline J gene. The V and J genes are TRBV19 and TRBJ2-7, with 10 bases identical to TRBD2. Germline assignment: CDR1 LNHDA and CDR2 SQIVND (reference sequence). V lost 3 bases to trimming and J lost 0 bases; unmatched junction nucleotides: 8. The CDR3 runs to 17 residues. CDR3 residues: CASSMRGLAITSYEQYF. The part of the CDR3 DNA that was read is TGTGCCAGTAGTATGCGGGGACTAGCGATCACCTCCTACGAG.

As concerns this clone: The missing CDR3 end, 3 residues past where the read stops, is filled in from the germline J gene. The chain recombines TRBV19 with TRBJ1-2; D gene unclear. Looked up from germline, CDR1 is LNHDA and CDR2 is SQIVND (reference sequence). This CDR3 is built from 13 residues. The V gene lost 5 bases and the J gene lost 0 bases, with 7 bases spanning the gap. CDR3 DNA (partial): TGTGCCAGTAGTTGGCAATCTAACTATGGC. Its protein product is CASSWQSNYG. The whole CDR3 reads CASSWQSNYGYTF.

Notes on this clone: The read finishes 3 residues shy of the CDR3 end, and the germline J gene is used to complete it. V and J are TRBV28 and TRBJ1-1, with a possible D match to TRBD1 (6 bases). This CDR3 region has 12 residues. V lost 3 bases and J 4 bases, leaving 6 bases between the germline ends. The V gene's germline CDR1 is MDHEN and CDR2 SYDVKM. The CDR3: CASSLDSTEAFF. The part of the CDR3 DNA that was read is TGTGCCAGCAGTTTGGACAGCACTGAA.